These 32 T cell receptor beta chains were sequenced from one sample in a study of PD-L1 blockade in urothelial cancer. Time point: peripheral blood 6 weeks after treatment start. Method: immunoSEQ multiplex PCR; TCRdb's copy keeps in-frame clones and lacks some. The sample lists some 120,000 clones, around 89% occurring once. The material sequenced was PBMCs, taken around atezolizumab (anti-PD-L1) treatment. All receptors come from a man aged 55-75 years with urothelial cancer.

CDR3 bases: TGTGCCAGCAGCGCCAGCGGAGCGGGGGAATACAATGAGCAGTTCTTC. Its translation: CASSASGAGEYNEQFF. The chain combines TRBV7-9 with TRBJ2-1, with 8 positions matching TRBD2. Germline CDR1 SEHNR, CDR2 FQNEAQ (reference sequence). With 5 bases clipped from V and 4 bases from J, the junction kept 10 bases outside the gene matches. The CDR3 consists of 16 residues.

The chain employs TRBV7-3 and TRBJ2-3; 9 bases match TRBD2. V shed 2 bases, J shed 2 bases, and the junction held 8 bases outside the gene matches. Germline V CDR1 and CDR2: SGHTA, FQGTGA. The CDR3 is made up of 17 amino acids. The CDR3 sequence is CASSLGATSGYTDTQYF. The CDR3 bases are TGTGCCAGCAGCTTAGGAGCGACTAGCGGATACACAGATACGCAGTATTTT.

This rearrangement joins TRBV27 to TRBJ1-2; possibly TRBD1 for D (6 bases). Germline V gene lookup returns CDR1 MNHEY and CDR2 SMNVEV (reference sequence). This CDR3 contains 14 residues. The V and J ends lost 2 bases and 0 bases respectively, with 7 bases between them. CDR3 sequence reads: CASSLQGPNYGYTF. The CDR3 nucleotides are TGTGCCAGCAGTTTACAGGGGCCTAACTATGGCTACACCTTC.

This clone was seen a handful of times. The V gene is TRBV19, the J gene TRBJ1-2, with TRBD1 identical over 9 bases. The germline gives CDR1 LNHDA, CDR2 SQIVND (reference sequence). The CDR3 extends over 14 amino acids. V lost 6 bases, J lost 9 bases, and 11 bases stayed unmatched. This CDR3 is CASRYGQGPGSYTF. In DNA, the CDR3 is TGTGCCAGTAGGTACGGACAGGGGCCGGGTAGCTACACCTTC. Complete variable domain (other parts from reference TRBV19 and TRBJ1-2): DGGITQSPKYLFRKEGQNVTLSCEQNLNHDAMYWYRQDPGQGLRLIYYSQIVNDFQKGDIAEGYSVSREKKESFPLTVTSAQKNPTAFYLCASRYGQGPGSYTFGSGTRLTVV.

The chain carries TRBV7-9 and TRBJ2-7; the D gene is possibly TRBD2 (5 bases). The V end lost 6 bases, the J end lost 9 bases, and 18 bases lay between the germline ends. CDR3 length: 13 residues. The germline V gene has CDR1 SEHNR and CDR2 FQNEAQ (reference sequence). The CDR3 region is CASSKGSRRGQYF. CDR3 nucleotides: TGTGCCAGCAGTAAAGGGAGCCGACGCGGGCAGTACTTC. Drawing the rest from reference TRBV7-9 and TRBJ2-7, the complete variable domain is DTGVSQNPRHKITKRGQNVTFRCDPISEHNRLYWYRQTLGQGPEFLTYFQNEAQLEKSRLLSDRFSAERPKGSFSTLEIQRTEQGDSAMYLCASSKGSRRGQYFGPGTRLTVT.

The rearrangement uses TRBV29-1 and TRBJ2-2, with 8 bases that match TRBD1. The CDR3 is 15 residues long. J gave up 6 bases and V 5 bases, and 11 bases lay outside the gene matches. CDR1 is SQVTM, CDR2 ANQGSEA, per germline. CDR3 in amino acids: CSVPGGPGTPGELFF. Written as DNA, the CDR3 is TGCAGCGTTCCAGGGGGCCCTGGGACACCCGGGGAGCTGTTTTTT.

The chain combines TRBV2 with TRBJ2-7; possibly TRBD2 for D (5 bases). The CDR3 extends over 13 amino acids. The germline V gene encodes CDR1 SNHLY and CDR2 FYNNEI. V lost 4 bases and J 2 bases, leaving 9 bases between the germline ends. DNA of the CDR3: TGTGCCAGCAGTGGGAGGCTGACCTACGAGCAGTACTTC. Amino acids: CASSGRLTYEQYF.

V gene TRBV5-1 combines with J gene TRBJ1-2; no clear D. The V end lost 5 bases, the J end lost 4 bases, and 12 bases lay between the germline ends. This CDR3 contains 13 residues. Per the germline V gene, CDR1 is SGHRS and CDR2 is YFSETQ. The DNA of the CDR3 is TGCGCCAGCAGGGCAGGAGGTCTCTATGGCTACACCTTC. As protein: CASRAGGLYGYTF.

The chain combines TRBV5-1 with TRBJ1-1, with a possible D match to TRBD1 (6 bases). In germline, CDR1 is SGHRS, CDR2 YFSETQ. V dropped 4 bases and J dropped 3 bases, with 16 bases sitting between them. The CDR3 has 15 residues. CDR3 in DNA: TGCGCCAGCAGCCCTACCCGAGGACAGCACACTGAAGCTTTCTTT. Amino acids: CASSPTRGQHTEAFF.

The J gene is TRBJ2-1, the V gene TRBV13; 9 positions agree with TRBD1. With 7 bases clipped from V and 7 bases from J, the junction kept 8 bases outside the gene matches. The germline V gene has CDR1 PRHDT and CDR2 FYEKMQ (reference sequence). The CDR3 runs to 14 residues. The CDR3 protein is CASNFRDRANEQFF. The DNA of the CDR3 is TGTGCCAGCAATTTCCGGGACAGGGCTAATGAGCAGTTCTTC.

The gene calls are TRBV5-1 and TRBJ2-2; 12 nucleotides line up with TRBD1. The V segment lost 0 bases and the J segment 3 bases; nucleotides outside the gene matches: 9. The germline CDR1 and CDR2 sequences are SGHRS and YFSETQ. The length of the CDR3 is 19 residues. This CDR3 is CASSLVAGQGARDTGELFF. The CDR3 bases are TGCGCCAGCAGCTTGGTGGCGGGACAGGGGGCGCGGGACACCGGGGAGCTGTTTTTT.

The chain couples TRBV7-3 to TRBJ2-3; weak D call: TRBD2 (6 bases). This CDR3 is built from 15 residues. Trimming took 2 bases from V and 2 from J, leaving 11 bases between them. Germline values: CDR1 SGHTA, CDR2 FQGTGA. CDR3: CASSLLGGATDTQYF. CDR3 sequence (DNA): TGTGCCAGCAGCTTATTGGGGGGAGCCACAGATACGCAGTATTTT.

Here the CDR3 reads CSVGLAGVGNEQFF. The CDR3 DNA is TGCAGCGTTGGACTAGCGGGAGTAGGAAATGAGCAGTTCTTC. The V call is TRBV29-1, the J call TRBJ2-1; 12 bases are shared with TRBD2. CDR3 length: 14 amino acids. CDR1 and CDR2 (germline): SQVTM, ANQGSEA. With 4 bases clipped from V and 7 bases from J, the junction kept 5 bases outside the gene matches.

The chain joins TRBV6-1 to TRBJ2-1; maybe TRBD2 (6 bases). Germline CDR1 is MNHNS and CDR2 is SASEGT. Trimming left V 0 bases short and J 6 bases short, with 12 bases between. The CDR3 totals 15 residues. The CDR3 loop reads CASSEAAPGSNEQFF. In DNA, the CDR3 is TGTGCCAGCAGTGAAGCGGCCCCCGGGAGCAATGAGCAGTTCTTC.

The chain has TRBV29-1 and TRBJ2-5, with D tentatively TRBD1 (5 bases). This CDR3 is 15 amino acids long. In germline, CDR1 is SQVTM, CDR2 ANQGSEA. The V end was cut by 5 bases, the J end by 5 bases, with 21 bases between. CDR3 amino acids: CSVTDRFLSRETQYF. As DNA, the CDR3 is TGCAGCGTTACCGACAGATTCCTCAGTAGGGAGACCCAGTACTTC.

V is TRBV5-1 and J is TRBJ2-3; 12 bases align to TRBD2. The length of the CDR3 is 16 residues. The germline V gene has CDR1 SGHRS and CDR2 YFSETQ. Losses at the gene ends were 2 bases for V and 4 bases for J; bases not matched to a gene: 5. This CDR3 reads CASSFPLAGGADTQYF. CDR3 nucleotide sequence: TGCGCCAGCAGCTTTCCACTAGCGGGAGGCGCAGATACGCAGTATTTT.

V gene TRBV12-5 combines with J gene TRBJ1-2; no clear D gene. V shed 3 bases and J shed 4 bases, with 9 bases lying between them. The CDR3 has 13 residues. From germline, CDR1 is LGHNT and CDR2 FRNRAP. DNA of the CDR3: TGTGCTAGTGGTTTTTCCGGAGTCTATGGCTACACCTTC. Amino acid sequence: CASGFSGVYGYTF.

The table lists this clone with a few counts. The genes are TRBV7-9 and TRBJ2-7; D might be TRBD2 (5 bases). V was cut by 2 bases and J by 3 bases, with 17 bases left in between. This CDR3 spans 16 amino acids. Germline V gives CDR1 SEHNR, CDR2 FQNEAQ (reference sequence). CDR3 residues: CASSLSSASRGYEQYF. The CDR3 region has the DNA TGTGCCAGCAGCTTAAGTTCCGCTAGTCGGGGCTACGAGCAGTACTTC.

V usage is TRBV19 and J usage is TRBJ1-2; 9 nucleotides match TRBD1. CDR1 and CDR2 from the germline V gene are LNHDA and SQIVND (reference sequence). The CDR3 runs to 18 residues. The J segment lost 5 bases and the V segment lost 5 bases, leaving 18 bases of the junction unmatched. The CDR3 sequence is CASSLTPGQGWVWYGYTF. Here the CDR3 DNA reads TGTGCCAGTAGTTTAACCCCGGGACAGGGATGGGTTTGGTATGGCTACACCTTC.

This clone was recorded once. The gene calls are TRBV7-2 and TRBJ1-1; D is possibly TRBD1 (5 bases). CDR1 is SGHTA, CDR2 FQGNSA, per germline. The CDR3 spans 15 residues. Trimming took 5 bases from V and 4 from J, leaving 17 bases between them. The DNA of the CDR3 is TGTGCCAGCAGCGTATCATTAGGGGTCAGCACTGAAGCTTTCTTT. Translated: CASSVSLGVSTEAFF.

The chain combines TRBV28 with TRBJ1-5; 12 bases line up with TRBD1. The V gene's germline CDR1 is MDHEN and CDR2 SYDVKM. V shed 5 bases and J 2 bases; nucleotides not matched to a gene: 4. The CDR3 contains 16 residues. CDR3 sequence: CASSRDRGLGNQPQHF. In DNA, the CDR3 is TGTGCCAGCAGTCGGGACAGGGGGCTAGGCAATCAGCCCCAGCATTTT.

This clone was recorded only once. This chain joins TRBV10-3 and TRBJ2-1, with a tentative D call TRBD2 (5 bases). CDR1 and CDR2 (germline): ENHRY, SYGVKD. CDR3 size: 14 residues. V lost 8 bases and J 5 bases, leaving 16 bases between the germline ends. CDR3 loop: CAIGSGVGNNEQFF. The CDR3 nucleotides are TGTGCCATCGGGAGCGGAGTTGGAAACAATGAGCAGTTCTTC.

This clone was seen once. The chain has TRBV5-1 and TRBJ2-7; D unclear. The CDR3 is made up of 15 amino acids. V was pared by 4 bases and J by 0 bases, with 14 bases between. Germline V gene lookup returns CDR1 SGHRS and CDR2 YFSETQ. The CDR3 coding sequence is TGCGCCAGCAGCCCTTCAGGCGCCCGCTCCTACGAGCAGTACTTC. Protein sequence: CASSPSGARSYEQYF. The full variable domain, completed using reference TRBV5-1 and TRBJ2-7, is KAGVTQTPRYLIKTRGQQVTLSCSPISGHRSVSWYQQTPGQGLQFLFEYFSETQRNKGNFPGRFSGRQFSNSRSEMNVSTLELGDSALYLCASSPSGARSYEQYFGPGTRLTVT.

V and J are TRBV9 and TRBJ2-1; TRBD2 aligns across 8 bases. V shed 1 base and J 7 bases; nucleotides not matched to a gene: 4. The CDR3 extends over 14 amino acids. Looked up from germline, CDR1 is SGDLS and CDR2 is YYNGEE. CDR3 region: CASSVTGGPNEQFF. The CDR3, as DNA: TGTGCCAGCAGCGTAACGGGGGGGCCGAATGAGCAGTTCTTC. The variable domain in full, completed from reference TRBV9 and TRBJ2-1, reads DSGVTQTPKHLITATGQRVTLRCSPRSGDLSVYWYQQSLDQGLQFLIQYYNGEERAKGNILERFSAQQFPDLHSELNLSSLELGDSALYFCASSVTGGPNEQFFGPGTRLTVL.

CDR3 sequence (DNA): TGTGCCAGCAGCTTCCTGGGACAGGGGGCCTACGAGCAGTACTTC. This codes for CASSFLGQGAYEQYF. The V call is TRBV7-3, the J call TRBJ2-7, with TRBD1 matching over 11 bases. V lost 3 bases, J lost 2 bases, and 3 bases stayed unmatched. The CDR3 spans 15 residues. Germline assignment: CDR1 SGHTA and CDR2 FQGTGA.

The gene calls are TRBV20-1 and TRBJ2-7; TRBD2 might be the D (5 bases). Trimming took off 6 bases at V and 4 bases at J, with 10 bases between the two ends. CDR1 DFQATT and CDR2 SNEGSKA come from the germline V gene (reference sequence). This CDR3 is 11 amino acids long. In DNA, the CDR3 is TGCAGTGCCGACCGGGAATACGAGCAGTACTTC. Protein: CSADREYEQYF.

The gene calls are TRBV28 and TRBJ2-5; 7 bases are shared with TRBD1. Germline V CDR1 and CDR2: MDHEN, SYDVKM. V gave up 10 bases and J gave up 8 bases; unmatched junction bases: 4. The CDR3 is made up of 10 amino acids. The DNA for the CDR3 is TGTGCCACCCAGGGGGTCACCCAGTACTTC. Encoded protein: CATQGVTQYF.

The chain links TRBV6-1 to TRBJ1-5; D might be TRBD1 (6 bases). CDR3 length equals 14 residues. Trimming removed 3 bases at V and 4 bases at J, with 10 bases between. The V gene's germline CDR1 is MNHNS and CDR2 SASEGT. CDR3 sequence: CASSDLQGNQPQHF. In nucleotides, the CDR3 is TGTGCCAGCAGTGACTTACAGGGAAATCAGCCCCAGCATTTT.

The J gene is TRBJ2-5, the V gene TRBV21-1; the table's TRBD1 call for D was not verified on the DNA. TRBV21-1 is annotated as a pseudogene. The CDR3 is made up of 14 amino acids. The CDR3 protein is CASSKGRNEETQYF. The CDR3 nucleotides read TGTGCCAGCAGCAAAGGCAGGAACGAGGAGACCCAGTACTTC.

The J gene is TRBJ1-1, the V gene TRBV11-2, with D possibly TRBD1 on 5 matching bases. V shed 0 bases and J shed 3 bases, with 14 bases lying between them. The CDR3 extends over 16 amino acids. Per the germline V gene, CDR1 is SGHAT and CDR2 is FQNNGV. The chain's CDR3 is CASSLDRVGRDTEAFF. The CDR3, as DNA: TGTGCCAGCAGCTTAGATCGAGTCGGCAGGGACACTGAAGCTTTCTTT.

V is TRBV5-1 and J is TRBJ1-2, with D tentatively TRBD1 (6 bases). Per the germline V gene, CDR1 is SGHRS and CDR2 is YFSETQ. Trimming stripped 4 bases from V and 5 bases from J, with 12 bases between. The length of the CDR3 is 13 residues. The CDR3 protein is CASSPSDSYGYTF. In DNA form, the CDR3 reads TGCGCCAGCAGCCCTTCGGACAGTTATGGCTACACCTTC. The variable domain in full, completed from reference TRBV5-1 and TRBJ1-2, reads KAGVTQTPRYLIKTRGQQVTLSCSPISGHRSVSWYQQTPGQGLQFLFEYFSETQRNKGNFPGRFSGRQFSNSRSEMNVSTLELGDSALYLCASSPSDSYGYTFGSGTRLTVV.

The V and J genes are TRBV18 and TRBJ1-2, with TRBD1 matching over 10 bases. V lost 8 bases to trimming and J lost 5 bases; unmatched junction nucleotides: 11. Germline values: CDR1 KGHSH, CDR2 LQKENI. CDR3 size: 15 residues. The CDR3 DNA sequence: TGTGCCAGCCTCGAGGTGGGACAGGGGATGTATGGCTACACCTTC. Translation: CASLEVGQGMYGYTF.